The 30 T cell receptor beta chains below were found in one sample sequenced in a study of blood T cell repertoires in COVID-19. Repertoires were generated with immunoSEQ multiplex PCR, while TCRdb's copy carries only in-frame clones and drops some. The data contain approximately 92,000 clones, less than 75% of them singletons. The sample comprised peripheral blood. These TCRs come from an older woman in a cohort sampled during active or convalescent COVID-19.

The chain is built from TRBV19 and TRBJ2-7, with TRBD2 as a possible D gene (5 bases). The germline V gene encodes CDR1 LNHDA and CDR2 SQIVND (reference sequence). Trimming pared 3 bases from V and 7 bases from J, leaving 19 bases between. The CDR3 spans 15 residues. The CDR3 protein is CASSMAAAQKNEQYF. CDR3 bases: TGTGCCAGTAGTATGGCAGCGGCCCAGAAAAATGAGCAGTACTTC.

This clone was recorded at least ten times. This chain connects TRBV5-1 to TRBJ2-1; TRBD2 matches 9 bases. V was clipped by 2 bases and J by 6 bases; unmatched bases: 12. CDR3 length equals 17 residues. CDR1 is SGHRS, CDR2 YFSETQ, per germline. The DNA for the CDR3 is TGCGCCAGCAGCTTTGGCCATGCGGGGGGGACCCCCAATGAGCAGTTCTTC. It codes for CASSFGHAGGTPNEQFF.

This chain connects TRBV5-1 to TRBJ2-3, with D possibly TRBD1 on 6 matching bases. V was trimmed by 4 bases and J by 2 bases, leaving 17 bases between them. CDR1 is SGHRS and CDR2 is YFSETQ in the germline V gene. CDR3 length: 16 amino acids. CDR3 sequence: CASSPTGSSVTDTQYF. CDR3 sequence (DNA): TGCGCCAGCAGCCCCACAGGGTCGAGTGTCACAGATACGCAGTATTTT.

The J gene is TRBJ2-4, the V gene TRBV19, with 7 bases lining up with TRBD2. V trimming: 5 bases; J trimming: 0 bases; junction bases outside the gene matches: 10. Germline V gene lookup returns CDR1 LNHDA and CDR2 SQIVND (reference sequence). This CDR3 is built from 17 residues. This CDR3 is CASSPGQRGKAKNIQYF. The CDR3, as DNA: TGTGCCAGTAGTCCCGGGCAGCGGGGCAAAGCCAAAAACATTCAGTACTTC.

V gene TRBV7-3 combines with J gene TRBJ2-6; D not certain. Trimming cost V 3 bases and J 1 base, with 4 bases left between them. Germline V CDR1 and CDR2: SGHTA, FQGTGA. The length of the CDR3 is 14 residues. The CDR3 spells CASSFSSGANVLTF. The CDR3 coding sequence is TGTGCCAGCAGCTTTTCTTCTGGGGCCAACGTCCTGACTTTC.

The V call is TRBV5-1, the J call TRBJ1-2; D is unresolved. The CDR3 totals 15 residues. Germline values: CDR1 SGHRS, CDR2 YFSETQ. Trimming cost V 0 bases and J 7 bases, with 16 bases left between them. The DNA for the CDR3 is TGCGCCAGCAGCTTGGTGGTTGACGGAGGGAGTGGCTACACCTTC. Translated, it gives CASSLVVDGGSGYTF. The full variable domain, its missing parts supplied by reference TRBV5-1 and TRBJ1-2, is KAGVTQTPRYLIKTRGQQVTLSCSPISGHRSVSWYQQTPGQGLQFLFEYFSETQRNKGNFPGRFSGRQFSNSRSEMNVSTLELGDSALYLCASSLVVDGGSGYTFGSGTRLTVV.

In its sample, this clone was seen a few times. The chain carries TRBV5-1 and TRBJ1-2; D call uncertain. Germline assignment: CDR1 SGHRS and CDR2 YFSETQ. This CDR3 comprises 15 residues. Trimming took 0 bases from V and 1 from J, leaving 10 bases between them. The CDR3 sequence is CASSLVPGYNYGYTF. CDR3 DNA sequence: TGCGCCAGCAGCTTGGTTCCAGGATATAACTATGGCTACACCTTC. The whole variable domain, filled in from reference TRBV5-1 and TRBJ1-2, reads KAGVTQTPRYLIKTRGQQVTLSCSPISGHRSVSWYQQTPGQGLQFLFEYFSETQRNKGNFPGRFSGRQFSNSRSEMNVSTLELGDSALYLCASSLVPGYNYGYTFGSGTRLTVV.

V is TRBV19 and J is TRBJ2-3, with 11 nucleotides matching TRBD2. The CDR3 consists of 16 residues. Trimming cost V 7 bases and J 2 bases; bases outside gene matches: 8. CDR1 is LNHDA, CDR2 SQIVND, per germline (reference sequence). The CDR3, as DNA: TGTGCCAGTAAGAGTCTAGCGGGGGGTGTCACAGATACGCAGTATTTT. It is translated as CASKSLAGGVTDTQYF.

The genes are TRBV6-1 and TRBJ1-4, with 8 bases matching TRBD1. The CDR3 has 21 residues. Germline values: CDR1 MNHNS, CDR2 SASEGT. V trimming: 2 bases; J trimming: 0 bases; junction bases outside the gene matches: 17. CDR3 in DNA: TGTGCCAGCAGTGAATGGCTAAGGGGACAGGTATTTACCCCAACTAATGAAAAACTGTTTTTT. Translated: CASSEWLRGQVFTPTNEKLFF.

Here the CDR3 DNA reads TGCGCCAGCAGCGGGGACAGGGGGAACACTGAAGCTTTCTTT. Translated: CASSGDRGNTEAFF. The J gene is TRBJ1-1, the V gene TRBV5-1; 10 bases are shared with TRBD1. V trimming: 4 bases; J trimming: 1 base; junction bases outside the gene matches: 1. Germline CDR1 and CDR2: SGHRS and YFSETQ. The CDR3 is 14 amino acids. Combining the CDR3 with reference TRBV5-1 and TRBJ1-1 gives the whole variable domain KAGVTQTPRYLIKTRGQQVTLSCSPISGHRSVSWYQQTPGQGLQFLFEYFSETQRNKGNFPGRFSGRQFSNSRSEMNVSTLELGDSALYLCASSGDRGNTEAFFGQGTRLTVV.

This chain joins TRBV10-3 and TRBJ2-1; 10 bases match TRBD2. The CDR3 has 14 amino acids. J gave up 4 bases and V 10 bases, and 7 bases lay outside the gene matches. CDR1 is ENHRY, CDR2 SYGVKD, per germline. The CDR3 loop is CATASGGFYNEQFF. The CDR3 coding sequence is TGTGCCACTGCTAGCGGGGGCTTTTACAATGAGCAGTTCTTC.

In the case of this clone: The sample has other DNA sequences that encode this CDR3 too. V and J are TRBV7-3 and TRBJ1-1; TRBD1 agrees at 8 bases. This CDR3 is 14 amino acids long. V lost 3 bases, J lost 2 bases, and 2 bases stayed unmatched. Germline V lookup: CDR1 SGHTA, CDR2 FQGTGA. The CDR3 sequence: CASSLTGENTEAFF. The CDR3, as DNA: TGTGCCAGCAGCTTGACAGGGGAAAACACTGAAGCTTTCTTT.

The chain uses TRBV29-1 and TRBJ2-3; TRBD2 matches 11 bases. CDR1 and CDR2 (germline): SQVTM, ANQGSEA. This CDR3 spans 16 amino acids. J lost 5 bases, V lost 4 bases, and 11 bases had no gene match. In nucleotides, the CDR3 is TGCAGCGTTGGTTTGGTAGCGGGGGGGCGTGGAGATACGCAGTATTTT. Amino acids: CSVGLVAGGRGDTQYF.

V gene TRBV7-3 combines with J gene TRBJ1-1, with D unclear. The CDR3 consists of 14 residues. Trimming pared 5 bases from V and 1 base from J, leaving 11 bases between. From germline, CDR1 is SGHTA and CDR2 FQGTGA. As DNA, the CDR3 is TGTGCCAGCAGCCTCCGACACCCGAACACTGAAGCTTTCTTT. It specifies CASSLRHPNTEAFF.

This clone appeared many times. The genes are TRBV19 and TRBJ2-7; 9 bases are shared with TRBD2. Germline V lookup: CDR1 LNHDA, CDR2 SQIVND (reference sequence). The CDR3 length is 16 residues. V gave up 6 bases and J gave up 1 base; unmatched junction bases: 10. CDR3: CASSLLAGGRSYEQYF. The CDR3 coding sequence is TGTGCCAGTAGCCTACTAGCGGGCGGCAGGTCCTACGAGCAGTACTTC.

This clone was detected once. The V and J genes are TRBV4-2 and TRBJ1-3; no firm D call. V shed 0 bases and J shed 0 bases, with 9 bases lying between them. CDR3 length equals 16 residues. Germline CDR1 reads LGHNA; CDR2 reads YNFKEQ. The CDR3 sequence: CASSQEQVFSGNTIYF. DNA of the CDR3: TGTGCCAGCAGCCAAGAACAAGTATTCTCTGGAAACACCATATATTTT.

The rearrangement uses TRBV5-4 and TRBJ1-2, with D unclear. The germline V gene has CDR1 SGHNT and CDR2 YYREEE (reference sequence). Trimming shortened V by 1 base and J by 7 bases, and 20 bases separated the two germline ends. The CDR3 runs to 16 residues. The CDR3 loop is CASSLSIAQRGSGYTF. The CDR3 DNA sequence: TGTGCCAGCAGCTTGTCGATCGCCCAGCGCGGGTCTGGCTACACCTTC.

The chain's CDR3 is CASSQAAIYGYTF. CDR3 nucleotides: TGTGCCAGCAGCCAAGCTGCGATCTATGGCTACACCTTC. The chain combines TRBV3-1 (or the pseudogene TRBV3-2) with TRBJ1-2; D is unresolved. Germline lookup yields CDR1 LGHDT and CDR2 YNNKEL (reference sequence). This CDR3 spans 13 amino acids. Trimming cost V 1 base and J 4 bases, with 7 bases left between them.

By share, this clone counts as large (0.1 to 1%). The CDR3 spells CASSQGGTGPFNTEAFF. DNA for the CDR3: TGTGCCAGCAGCCAAGGCGGGACAGGGCCCTTTAACACTGAAGCTTTCTTT. The chain is built from TRBV7-3 and TRBJ1-1; 9 bases agree with TRBD1. The junction had 12 bases not matched to a gene; V was cut back by 5 bases and J by 2 bases. The CDR3 length is 17 residues. Germline values: CDR1 SGHTA, CDR2 FQGTGA.

The chain uses TRBV7-9 and TRBJ1-2; 8 bases map to TRBD1. In germline, CDR1 is SEHNR, CDR2 FQNEAQ (reference sequence). The CDR3 consists of 13 residues. The V segment lost 1 base and the J segment 7 bases; nucleotides outside the gene matches: 2. The CDR3 DNA is TGTGCCAGCAGCTTAGGGACAGGGTTTGGCTACACCTTC. Residues: CASSLGTGFGYTF.

The DNA for the CDR3 is TGTGCCAGCAGCTTTACTAGCGGGGGGGCCGAAGAGCAGTTCTTC. Amino acid sequence: CASSFTSGGAEEQFF. The chain has TRBV5-4 and TRBJ2-1, with 13 bases identical to TRBD2. The CDR3 consists of 15 residues. Germline V CDR1 and CDR2: SGHNT, YYREEE (reference sequence). V gave up 2 bases and J gave up 10 bases; unmatched junction bases: 6.

The chain employs TRBV6-5 and TRBJ1-4; the D is unclear. The CDR3 contains 14 residues. V lost 2 bases to trimming and J lost 4 bases, with 8 bases between them. Per the germline V gene, CDR1 is MNHEY and CDR2 is SVGAGI. CDR3 nucleotide sequence: TGTGCCAGCAGTTACGGAGAGTATAATGAAAAACTGTTTTTT. Its translation: CASSYGEYNEKLFF.

This clone was counted between two and nine times. This chain connects TRBV20-1 to TRBJ2-1; 8 bases map to TRBD2. V was clipped by 3 bases and J by 7 bases; unmatched bases: 11. The CDR3 consists of 15 residues. The germline V gene has CDR1 DFQATT and CDR2 SNEGSKA (reference sequence). CDR3 sequence: CSASPLAANLNEQFF. The CDR3 region has the DNA TGCAGTGCTAGTCCACTAGCGGCGAATTTAAATGAGCAGTTCTTC.

V usage is TRBV4-3 and J usage is TRBJ2-2, with D tentatively TRBD2 (6 bases). The CDR3 totals 13 residues. Germline lookup yields CDR1 LGHNA and CDR2 YSLEER. V lost 4 bases, J lost 6 bases, and 9 bases lay in between. Written as DNA, the CDR3 is TGCGCCAGCAGCCTCCGGGGGTCCGGGGAGCTGTTTTTT. Protein: CASSLRGSGELFF.

This clone came up a few times. This chain connects TRBV30 to TRBJ1-1; the D gene is possibly TRBD1 (5 bases). The CDR3 contains 17 residues. The germline V gene has CDR1 GTSNPN and CDR2 SVGIG (reference sequence). V lost 2 bases and J lost 6, with 25 bases in between. As DNA, the CDR3 is TGTGCCTGGAGTCAACGTCCAAGTTTAGGGGTCTTTCCTGAAGCTTTCTTT. Amino acids: CAWSQRPSLGVFPEAFF.

The rearrangement uses TRBV5-1 and TRBJ1-4; D unclear. Trimming took 4 bases from V and 6 from J, leaving 13 bases between them. The CDR3 is made up of 14 amino acids. In germline, CDR1 is SGHRS, CDR2 YFSETQ. For the CDR3, the DNA is TGCGCCAGCAGCACGGGAGGGAAAGATGAAAAACTGTTTTTT. Encoded protein: CASSTGGKDEKLFF.

The chain is built from TRBV10-1 and TRBJ2-5, with D possibly TRBD2 on 6 matching bases. V was trimmed by 4 bases and J by 1 base, leaving 13 bases between them. Germline V gene lookup returns CDR1 WNHNN and CDR2 SYGVQD (reference sequence). The CDR3 has 15 residues. The CDR3 here is CASSGAGSGQETQYF. In nucleotides, the CDR3 is TGCGCCAGCAGTGGGGCGGGTAGCGGCCAAGAGACCCAGTACTTC.

This chain joins TRBV11-2 and TRBJ1-6, with a possible D match to TRBD1 (6 bases). Germline loops: CDR1 SGHAT, CDR2 FQNNGV. The germline V and J ends were trimmed by 5 bases and 10 bases, with 18 bases remaining between them. CDR3 length equals 15 residues. The CDR3 bases are TGTGCCAGCAGCGGATCCGGGACATGGGGCTCACCCCTCCACTTT. Protein product: CASSGSGTWGSPLHF.

The gene calls are TRBV11-3 and TRBJ2-7; 9 bases map to TRBD1. V dropped 4 bases and J dropped 2; count of bases not matched to a gene: 6. Germline V gives CDR1 SGHNT, CDR2 YENEEA. There are 15 residues in the CDR3. This CDR3 reads CASSSGQGMPYEQYF. The CDR3 DNA is TGTGCCAGCAGCTCCGGACAGGGGATGCCCTACGAGCAGTACTTC.

This clone appeared a single time. The gene calls are TRBV28 and TRBJ2-7, with TRBD2 matching 10 bases. V was pared by 3 bases and J by 4 bases, with 6 bases of the junction left unmatched. Germline V CDR1 and CDR2: MDHEN, SYDVKM. CDR3 length: 15 residues. The CDR3 loop reads CASSFSGGSKYEQYF. In DNA form, the CDR3 reads TGTGCCAGCAGTTTTAGCGGGGGGTCAAAATACGAGCAGTACTTC.